The clone carrying this TCR beta chain came up many times. The V gene lost 4 bases and the J gene lost 3 bases, with 4 bases spanning the gap. This CDR3 has 12 amino acids. From germline, CDR1 is SEHNR and CDR2 FQNEAQ (reference sequence). This specimen belongs to a study of molecular identifiers for immune sequencing clone quantification. TCRdb called the PCR reads again in MiXCR, with one record for every CDR3 protein. The sample lists some 320,000 distinct CDR3 sequences; 20% to 25% were seen once. The chain uses TRBV7-9 and TRBJ1-5; D uncertain. Input material: naive CD8+ T cells from blood, with Jurkat cell RNA spiked in. Noted subset: FACS-sorted CD8+CD4-CCR7+CD45RA+ naive T cells. The TCR was taken from a human donor in good health. Some libraries in this study had Jurkat cell RNA spiked in. This CDR3 is CASSSDNQPQHF. CDR3 nucleotides: TGTGCCAGCAGCTCGGACAATCAGCCCCAGCATTTT.